The T cell receptor (beta chain) under discussion was sequenced for a study of identical twins. Healthy Caucasians were all of the donors. TCRdb independently ran MiXCR on the 5' RACE reads; one entry per CDR3 protein. The repertoire holds about 690,000 distinct CDR3 sequences, with around 5.7% as singletons. This clonotype was counted only a few times. Its specificity is not known. Findings and caveats of the study: Abundant cord blood beta clonotypes carried fewer insertions; memory repertoires showed none. Cross-sectional statistical analysis, not tracking of the same donors, underpinned the conclusions. Excess sharing between twins was weaker in beta out-of-frame sequences.

Germline CDR1 and CDR2: SGHNT and YENEEA. The ends lost 6 bases at V and 5 bases at J; junction bases unmatched: 11. The CDR3 is 15 amino acids. The V and J genes are TRBV11-3 and TRBJ1-1, with 8 positions matching TRBD1. What was sequenced was naive T cells sorted from blood. This receptor was obtained from a young man in good health. This CDR3 reads CASSRGQGAGTEAFF. CDR3 bases: TGTGCCAGCAGTCGGGGGCAGGGGGCCGGGACTGAAGCTTTCTTT.